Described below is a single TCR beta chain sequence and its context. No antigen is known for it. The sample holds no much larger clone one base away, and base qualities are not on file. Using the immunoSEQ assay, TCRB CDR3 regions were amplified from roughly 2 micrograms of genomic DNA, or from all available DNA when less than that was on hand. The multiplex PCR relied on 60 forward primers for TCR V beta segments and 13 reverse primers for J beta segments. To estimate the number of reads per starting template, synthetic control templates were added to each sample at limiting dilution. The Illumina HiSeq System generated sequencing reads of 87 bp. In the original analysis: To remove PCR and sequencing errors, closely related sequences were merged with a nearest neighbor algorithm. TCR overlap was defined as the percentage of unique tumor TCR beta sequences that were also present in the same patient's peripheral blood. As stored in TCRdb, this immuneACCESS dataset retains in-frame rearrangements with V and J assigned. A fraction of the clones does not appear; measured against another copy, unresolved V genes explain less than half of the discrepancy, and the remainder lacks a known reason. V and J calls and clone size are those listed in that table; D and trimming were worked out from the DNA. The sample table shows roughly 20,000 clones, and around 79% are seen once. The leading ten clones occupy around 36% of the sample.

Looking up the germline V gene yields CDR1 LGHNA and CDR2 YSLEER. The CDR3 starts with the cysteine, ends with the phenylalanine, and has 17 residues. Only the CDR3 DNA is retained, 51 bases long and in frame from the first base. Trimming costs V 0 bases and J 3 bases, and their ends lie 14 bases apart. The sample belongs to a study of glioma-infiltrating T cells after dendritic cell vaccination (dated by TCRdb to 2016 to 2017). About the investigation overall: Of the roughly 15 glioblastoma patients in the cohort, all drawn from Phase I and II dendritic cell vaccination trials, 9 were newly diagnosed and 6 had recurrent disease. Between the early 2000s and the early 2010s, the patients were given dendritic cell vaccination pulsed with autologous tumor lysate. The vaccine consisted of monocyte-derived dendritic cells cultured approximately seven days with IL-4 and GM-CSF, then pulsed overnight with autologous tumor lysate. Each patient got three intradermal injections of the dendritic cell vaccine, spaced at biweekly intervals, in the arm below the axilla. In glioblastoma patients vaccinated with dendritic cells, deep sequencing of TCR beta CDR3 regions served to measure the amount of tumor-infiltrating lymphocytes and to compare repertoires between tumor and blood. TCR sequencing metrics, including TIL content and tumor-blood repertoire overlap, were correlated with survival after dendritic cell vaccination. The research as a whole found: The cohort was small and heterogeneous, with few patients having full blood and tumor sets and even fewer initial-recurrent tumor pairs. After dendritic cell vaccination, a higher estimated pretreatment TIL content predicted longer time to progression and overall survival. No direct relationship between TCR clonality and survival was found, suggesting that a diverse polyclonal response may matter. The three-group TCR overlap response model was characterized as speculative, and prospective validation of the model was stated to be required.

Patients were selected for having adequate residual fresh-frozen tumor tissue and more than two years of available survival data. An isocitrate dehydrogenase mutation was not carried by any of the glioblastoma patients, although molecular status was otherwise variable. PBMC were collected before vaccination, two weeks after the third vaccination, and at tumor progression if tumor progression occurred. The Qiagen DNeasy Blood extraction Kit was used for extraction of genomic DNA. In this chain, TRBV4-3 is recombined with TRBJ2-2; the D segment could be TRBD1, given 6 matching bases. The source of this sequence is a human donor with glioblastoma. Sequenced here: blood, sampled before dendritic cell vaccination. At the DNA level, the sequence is TGCGCCAGCAGCCAAGATATCGGACAGCTCGACACCGGGGAGCTGTTTTTT. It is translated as CASSQDIGQLDTGELFF.